These T cell receptor beta chains were read from a single sample in a study of blood T cell repertoires in COVID-19. Libraries were prepared by immunoSEQ multiplex PCR; TCRdb keeps only in-frame clonotypes and omits some of them. There are about 210,000 clones in the sample; approximately 81% occur only once, and approximately 10% lies in the top ten. What was sequenced was peripheral blood. The receptors were gathered from a woman older than 75 with COVID-19, enrolled during active disease. Each CDR3 is given with its conserved first and last residue. Each record gives: D gene, clone size, V gene, CDR3 length, J gene, CDR3 protein, CDR3 DNA. The D gene is left open where the match is weak. Not all rows give a size; the values are once, few, many and, for expanded clones, a class.

NA,once,TRBV28,16,TRBJ1-5,CASSLSNRQVNQPQHF,TGTGCCAGCAGTTTATCCAACAGACAAGTCAATCAGCCCCAGCATTTT
TRBD2,NA,TRBV19,15,TRBJ2-1,CASSTPSGGYNEQFF,TGTGCCAGTAGTACCCCTAGCGGGGGGTACAATGAGCAGTTCTTC
TRBD1,NA,TRBV2,12,TRBJ1-1,CASSADRAEAFF,TGTGCCAGCAGCGCCGACAGGGCTGAAGCTTTCTTT
NA,NA,TRBV6-2/TRBV6-3,14,TRBJ2-5,CASSYGRNQETQYF,TGTGCCAGCAGTTACGGGAGGAACCAAGAGACCCAGTACTTC
NA,NA,TRBV18,16,TRBJ2-5,CASSPTKGGPDETQYF,TGTGCCAGCTCACCAACGAAGGGGGGGCCTGATGAGACCCAGTACTTC
TRBD1,NA,TRBV19,18,TRBJ1-5,CASSIPPTGTGSLQPQHF,TGTGCCAGTAGTATCCCTCCCACCGGGACAGGGTCCCTACAGCCCCAGCATTTT
NA,NA,TRBV5-4,14,TRBJ1-4,CASSFFTGNEKLFF,TGTGCCAGCAGCTTTTTTACAGGCAATGAAAAACTGTTTTTT
TRBD1,NA,TRBV6-2/TRBV6-3,15,TRBJ2-2,CASSRVDRVAGELFF,TGTGCCAGCAGCCGGGTGGACAGGGTGGCCGGGGAGCTGTTTTTT
NA,NA,TRBV2,11,TRBJ2-1,CASSVVNEQFF,TGTGCCAGCAGTGTAGTCAATGAGCAGTTCTTC
TRBD2,NA,TRBV5-4,16,TRBJ2-2,CASSLGLAANTGELFF,TGTGCCAGCAGCCTTGGACTAGCAGCGAACACCGGGGAGCTGTTTTTT
NA,NA,TRBV28,14,TRBJ1-2,CASSFSQGYYGYTF,TGTGCCAGCAGTTTTTCCCAGGGCTACTATGGCTACACCTTC
TRBD1,NA,TRBV27,16,TRBJ2-1,CASRAFRDSQYNEQFF,TGTGCCAGCAGAGCCTTCCGGGACAGCCAATACAATGAGCAGTTCTTC
NA,NA,TRBV5-5,16,TRBJ2-5,CASSSGQVGGGETQYF,TGTGCCAGCAGCTCTGGACAGGTCGGGGGCGGAGAGACCCAGTACTTC
NA,NA,TRBV7-2,16,TRBJ2-7,CASSLAGGLSSYEQYF,TGTGCCAGCAGCTTAGCGGGCGGGCTAAGCTCCTACGAGCAGTACTTC
TRBD1,once,TRBV19,12,TRBJ1-3,CASRDSGNTIYF,TGTGCCAGTCGGGACAGTGGAAACACCATATATTTT
NA,NA,TRBV4-3,17,TRBJ2-3,CASSLLLGAASTDTQYF,TGCGCCAGCAGCCTACTCTTAGGAGCGGCTAGCACAGATACGCAGTATTTT
NA,NA,TRBV18,15,TRBJ1-1,CASSPAGGVNTEAFF,TGTGCCAGCTCACCAGCGGGGGGGGTCAACACTGAAGCTTTCTTT
NA,NA,TRBV9,13,TRBJ2-7,CASGTGPSYEQYF,TGTGCCAGCGGAACAGGGCCGTCCTACGAGCAGTACTTC
NA,NA,TRBV18,15,TRBJ2-2,CASSPSVPGAGELFF,TGTGCCAGCTCACCGTCGGTTCCAGGCGCCGGGGAGCTGTTTTTT
NA,once,TRBV5-1,17,TRBJ2-3,CASSGGPWSTSTDTQYF,TGCGCCAGCAGCGGGGGCCCTTGGAGTACTAGCACAGATACGCAGTATTTT
NA,NA,TRBV5-6,16,TRBJ2-5,CASSLVFLGSQETQYF,TGTGCCAGCAGCTTGGTTTTCTTGGGGAGCCAAGAGACCCAGTACTTC
TRBD1,NA,TRBV12-3/TRBV12-4,13,TRBJ1-2,CASSLADRGGYTF,TGTGCCAGCAGTTTAGCGGACAGGGGCGGCTACACCTTC
NA,once,TRBV12-3/TRBV12-4,13,TRBJ1-5,CASSVGEGQPQHF,TGTGCCAGCAGCGTGGGGGAGGGTCAGCCCCAGCATTTT
TRBD1,NA,TRBV24-1,14,TRBJ1-2,CATSETGGIYGYTF,TGTGCCACCAGTGAAACAGGGGGTATCTATGGCTACACCTTC
TRBD2,NA,TRBV7-2,16,TRBJ2-1,CASSYTTSGGDNEQFF,TGTGCCAGCAGCTACACCACTAGCGGGGGGGACAATGAGCAGTTCTTC
TRBD2,NA,TRBV4-1,16,TRBJ2-3,CASSQTSGYSTDTQYF,TGCGCCAGCAGCCAGACTAGCGGATATAGCACAGATACGCAGTATTTT
TRBD2,NA,TRBV5-6,15,TRBJ2-7,CASSLVGLAGSEQYF,TGTGCCAGCAGCTTGGTAGGGCTAGCGGGGAGCGAGCAGTACTTC
TRBD2,NA,TRBV7-2,18,TRBJ2-6,CASSFLAGVSSGANVLTF,TGTGCCAGCAGCTTTCTAGCGGGGGTTAGCTCTGGGGCCAACGTCCTGACTTTC
TRBD1,NA,TRBV19,13,TRBJ1-1,CASSSGGLTEAFF,TGTGCCAGCTCTTCAGGGGGTCTCACTGAAGCTTTCTTT
TRBD2,NA,TRBV3-1/TRBV3-2,16,TRBJ2-1,CASSPELAGGYNEQFF,TGTGCCAGCAGTCCCGAACTAGCGGGGGGTTACAATGAGCAGTTCTTC
NA,NA,TRBV4-1,16,TRBJ2-1,CASSQEAAGSYNEQFF,TGCGCCAGCAGCCAAGAGGCAGCGGGCTCCTACAATGAGCAGTTCTTC
TRBD2,NA,TRBV11-2,17,TRBJ2-1,CASSPSSAAGAYNEQFF,TGTGCCAGCAGCCCATCGTCAGCAGCGGGGGCTTACAATGAGCAGTTCTTC
NA,NA,TRBV6-5,15,TRBJ1-1,CASSYSKEARTEAFF,TGTGCCAGCAGTTACTCGAAGGAGGCAAGAACTGAAGCTTTCTTT
TRBD2,once,TRBV19,15,TRBJ2-2,CASSTRGGWTGELFF,TGTGCCAGTAGTACCCGGGGGGGCTGGACCGGGGAGCTGTTTTTT
TRBD1,few,TRBV28,15,TRBJ1-5,CASSFGGTGLWPQHF,TGTGCCAGCAGTTTTGGCGGGACAGGGCTTTGGCCCCAGCATTTT
NA,NA,TRBV5-8,16,TRBJ1-3,CASSFGTSLSGNTIYF,TGTGCCAGCAGCTTCGGGACAAGTCTCTCTGGAAACACCATATATTTT
NA,NA,TRBV5-1,14,TRBJ1-1,CASSLGQGSTEAFF,TGCGCCAGCAGCTTGGGTCAGGGTTCCACTGAAGCTTTCTTT
TRBD1,few,TRBV5-8,15,TRBJ2-1,CASSLSGGVYNEQFF,TGTGCCAGCAGCTTGTCAGGGGGCGTCTACAATGAGCAGTTCTTC
NA,few,TRBV7-9,16,TRBJ2-2,CASSSNLRGKGGELFF,TGTGCCAGCAGCTCTAACCTCCGGGGTAAAGGCGGGGAGCTGTTTTTT
NA,NA,TRBV5-6,16,TRBJ2-2,CASSPRGLARPGELFF,TGTGCCAGCAGTCCTAGAGGACTCGCCCGTCCCGGGGAGCTGTTTTTT
NA,NA,TRBV2,15,TRBJ1-5,CASSEGQGRVNSQHF,TGTGCCAGCAGTGAGGGGCAGGGCCGGGTCAATTCCCAGCATTTT
NA,once,TRBV6-2/TRBV6-3,14,TRBJ2-5,CASSYGGLGETQYF,TGTGCCAGCAGTTACGGAGGGTTGGGAGAGACCCAGTACTTC